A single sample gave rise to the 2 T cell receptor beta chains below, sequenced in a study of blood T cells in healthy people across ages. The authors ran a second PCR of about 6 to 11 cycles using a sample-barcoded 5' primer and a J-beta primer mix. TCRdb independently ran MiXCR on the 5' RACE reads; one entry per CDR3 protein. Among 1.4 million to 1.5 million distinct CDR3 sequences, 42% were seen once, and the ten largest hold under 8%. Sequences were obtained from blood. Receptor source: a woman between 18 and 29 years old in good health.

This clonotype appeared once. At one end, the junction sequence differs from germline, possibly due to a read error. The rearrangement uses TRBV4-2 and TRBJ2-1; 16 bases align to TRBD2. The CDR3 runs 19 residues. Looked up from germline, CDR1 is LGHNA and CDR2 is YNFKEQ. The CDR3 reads CASKKTGTSGRATYTEQFF. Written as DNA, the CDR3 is TGTGCCAGCAAGAAAACCGGGACTAGCGGGAGGGCCACCTACACTGAGCAGTTCTTC.

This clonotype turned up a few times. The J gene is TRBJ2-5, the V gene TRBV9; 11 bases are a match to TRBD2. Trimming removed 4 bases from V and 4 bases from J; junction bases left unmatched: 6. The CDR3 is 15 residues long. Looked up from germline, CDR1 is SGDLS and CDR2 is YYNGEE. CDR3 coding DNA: TGTGCCAGCAGCCCCAGACTAGCGGGGATAGAGACCCAGTACTTC. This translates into CASSPRLAGIETQYF.